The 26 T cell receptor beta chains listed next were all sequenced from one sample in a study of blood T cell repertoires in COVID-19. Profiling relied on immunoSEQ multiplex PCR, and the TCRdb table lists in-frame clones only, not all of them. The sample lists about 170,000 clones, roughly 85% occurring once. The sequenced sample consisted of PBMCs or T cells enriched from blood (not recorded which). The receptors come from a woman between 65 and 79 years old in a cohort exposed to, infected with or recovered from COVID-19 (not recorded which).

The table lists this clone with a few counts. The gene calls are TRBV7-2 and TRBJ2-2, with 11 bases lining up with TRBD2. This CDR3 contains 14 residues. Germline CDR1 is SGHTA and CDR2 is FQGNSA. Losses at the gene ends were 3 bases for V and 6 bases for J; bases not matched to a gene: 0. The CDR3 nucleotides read TGTGCCAGCAGCTTGGGACTAGCGGCCGGGGAGCTGTTTTTT. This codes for CASSLGLAAGELFF.

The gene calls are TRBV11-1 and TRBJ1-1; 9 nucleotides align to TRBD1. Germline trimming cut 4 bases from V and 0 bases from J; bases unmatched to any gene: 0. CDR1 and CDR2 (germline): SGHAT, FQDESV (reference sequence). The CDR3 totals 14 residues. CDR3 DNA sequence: TGTGCCAGCAGCTGGGACAGGGTGAACACTGAAGCTTTCTTT. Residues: CASSWDRVNTEAFF.

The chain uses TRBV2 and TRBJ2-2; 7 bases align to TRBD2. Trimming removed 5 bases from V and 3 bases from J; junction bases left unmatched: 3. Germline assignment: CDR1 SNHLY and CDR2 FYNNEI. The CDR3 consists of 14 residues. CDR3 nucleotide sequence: TGTGCCAGCAGTTTAGCGGGTCACACCGGGGAGCTGTTTTTT. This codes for CASSLAGHTGELFF.

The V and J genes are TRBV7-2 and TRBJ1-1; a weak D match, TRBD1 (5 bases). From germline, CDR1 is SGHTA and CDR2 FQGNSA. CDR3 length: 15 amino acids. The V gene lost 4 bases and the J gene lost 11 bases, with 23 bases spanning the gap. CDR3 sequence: CASSSHRDSTTGAFF. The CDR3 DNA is TGTGCCAGCAGCTCCCACCGGGACTCTACTACCGGGGCTTTCTTT.

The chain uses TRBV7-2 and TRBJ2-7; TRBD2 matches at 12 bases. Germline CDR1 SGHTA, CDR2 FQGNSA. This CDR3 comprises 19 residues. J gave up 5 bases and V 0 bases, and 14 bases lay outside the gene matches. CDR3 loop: CASSLAILASGRASNEQYF. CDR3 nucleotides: TGTGCCAGCAGCTTAGCGATTCTGGCTAGCGGGAGGGCCAGCAACGAGCAGTACTTC. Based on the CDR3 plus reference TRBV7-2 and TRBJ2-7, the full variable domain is GAGVSQSPSNKVTEKGKDVELRCDPISGHTALYWYRQSLGQGLEFLIYFQGNSAPDKSGLPSDRFSAERTGGSVSTLTIQRTQQEDSAVYLCASSLAILASGRASNEQYFGPGTRLTVT.

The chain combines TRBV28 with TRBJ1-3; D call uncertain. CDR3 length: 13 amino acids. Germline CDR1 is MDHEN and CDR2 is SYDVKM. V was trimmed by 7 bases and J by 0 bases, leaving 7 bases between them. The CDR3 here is CASTKSSGNTIYF. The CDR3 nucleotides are TGTGCCAGCACGAAGAGCTCTGGAAACACCATATATTTT.

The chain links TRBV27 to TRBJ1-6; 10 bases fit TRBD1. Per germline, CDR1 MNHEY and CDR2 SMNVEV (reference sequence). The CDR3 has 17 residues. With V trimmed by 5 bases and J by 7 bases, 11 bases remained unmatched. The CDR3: CASSTKGTGAINSPLHF. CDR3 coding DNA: TGTGCCAGCAGTACCAAAGGGACAGGGGCAATCAATTCACCCCTCCACTTT.

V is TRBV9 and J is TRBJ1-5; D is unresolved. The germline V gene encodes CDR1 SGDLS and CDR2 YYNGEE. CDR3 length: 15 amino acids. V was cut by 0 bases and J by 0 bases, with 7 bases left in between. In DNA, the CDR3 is TGTGCCAGCAGCGTAGACGGGGTTAGCAATCAGCCCCAGCATTTT. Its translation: CASSVDGVSNQPQHF. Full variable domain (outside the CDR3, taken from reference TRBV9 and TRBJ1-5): DSGVTQTPKHLITATGQRVTLRCSPRSGDLSVYWYQQSLDQGLQFLIQYYNGEERAKGNILERFSAQQFPDLHSELNLSSLELGDSALYFCASSVDGVSNQPQHFGDGTRLSIL.

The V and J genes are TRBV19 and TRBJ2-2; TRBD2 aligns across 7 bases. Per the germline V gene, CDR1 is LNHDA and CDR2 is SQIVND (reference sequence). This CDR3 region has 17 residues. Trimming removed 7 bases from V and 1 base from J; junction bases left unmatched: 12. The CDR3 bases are TGTGCCAGTACCGTGCGGGTGGGACTAAGGAACACCGGGGAGCTGTTTTTT. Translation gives CASTVRVGLRNTGELFF.

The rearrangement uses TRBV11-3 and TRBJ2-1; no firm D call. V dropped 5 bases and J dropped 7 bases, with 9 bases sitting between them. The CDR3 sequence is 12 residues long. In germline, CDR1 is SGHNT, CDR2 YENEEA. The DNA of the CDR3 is TGTGCCAGCAGCCTAAACTCAAATGAGCAGTTCTTC. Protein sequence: CASSLNSNEQFF.

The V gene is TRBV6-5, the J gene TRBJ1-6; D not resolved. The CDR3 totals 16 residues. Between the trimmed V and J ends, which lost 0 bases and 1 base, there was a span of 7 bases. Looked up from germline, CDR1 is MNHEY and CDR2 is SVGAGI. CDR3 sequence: CASSYSSMSYNSPLHF. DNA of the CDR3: TGTGCCAGCAGTTACTCGAGTATGTCCTATAATTCACCCCTCCACTTT.

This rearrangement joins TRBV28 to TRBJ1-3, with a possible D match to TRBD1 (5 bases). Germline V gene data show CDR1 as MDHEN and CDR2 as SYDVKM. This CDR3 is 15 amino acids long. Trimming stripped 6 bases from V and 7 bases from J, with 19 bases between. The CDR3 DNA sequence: TGTGCCAGCAGCTCCCCTCAGGGAAGAAGGAACACCATATATTTT. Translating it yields CASSSPQGRRNTIYF.

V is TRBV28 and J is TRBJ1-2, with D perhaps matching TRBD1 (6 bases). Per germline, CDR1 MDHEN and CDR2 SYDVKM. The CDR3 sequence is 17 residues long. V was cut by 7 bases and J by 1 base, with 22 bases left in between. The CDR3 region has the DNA TGTGCCAGCACCTCACCTACCAGGGGCACCTTTAACTATGGCTACACCTTC. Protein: CASTSPTRGTFNYGYTF.

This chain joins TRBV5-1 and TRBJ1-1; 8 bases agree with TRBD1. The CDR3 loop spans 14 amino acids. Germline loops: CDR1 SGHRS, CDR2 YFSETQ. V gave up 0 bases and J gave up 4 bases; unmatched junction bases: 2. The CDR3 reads CASSLATGVTEAFF. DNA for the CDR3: TGCGCCAGCAGCTTGGCGACAGGGGTCACTGAAGCTTTCTTT.

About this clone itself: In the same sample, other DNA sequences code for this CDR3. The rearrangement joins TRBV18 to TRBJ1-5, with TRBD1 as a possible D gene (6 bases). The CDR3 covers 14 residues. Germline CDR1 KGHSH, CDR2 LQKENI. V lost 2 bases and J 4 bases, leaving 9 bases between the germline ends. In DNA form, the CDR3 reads TGTGCCAGCTCACCAGACAGGAGTAATCAGCCCCAGCATTTT. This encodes CASSPDRSNQPQHF.

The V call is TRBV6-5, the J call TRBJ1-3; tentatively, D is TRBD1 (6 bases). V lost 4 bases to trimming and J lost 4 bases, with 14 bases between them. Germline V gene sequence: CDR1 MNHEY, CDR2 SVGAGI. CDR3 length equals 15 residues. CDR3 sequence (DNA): TGTGCCAGCAGTTCTCGGGGGGGGCTCGGAAACACCATATATTTT. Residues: CASSSRGGLGNTIYF.

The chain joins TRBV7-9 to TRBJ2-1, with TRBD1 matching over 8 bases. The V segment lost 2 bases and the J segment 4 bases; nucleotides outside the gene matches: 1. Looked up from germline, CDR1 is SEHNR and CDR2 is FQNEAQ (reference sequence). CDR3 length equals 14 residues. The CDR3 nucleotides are TGTGCCAGCAGCTTAAGACAGGGGTACAATGAGCAGTTCTTC. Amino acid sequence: CASSLRQGYNEQFF.

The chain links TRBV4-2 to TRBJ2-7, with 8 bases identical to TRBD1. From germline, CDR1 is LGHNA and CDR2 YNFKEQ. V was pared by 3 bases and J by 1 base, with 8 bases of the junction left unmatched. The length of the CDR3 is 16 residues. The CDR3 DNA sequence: TGTGCCAGCAGCCAGGGGCAGGGGGCAAAGTCCTACGAGCAGTACTTC. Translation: CASSQGQGAKSYEQYF.

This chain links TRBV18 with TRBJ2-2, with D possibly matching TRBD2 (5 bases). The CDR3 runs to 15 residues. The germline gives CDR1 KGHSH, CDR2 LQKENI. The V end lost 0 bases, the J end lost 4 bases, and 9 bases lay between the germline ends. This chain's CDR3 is CASSPPGSFTGELFF. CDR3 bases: TGTGCCAGCTCACCACCGGGGAGTTTCACCGGGGAGCTGTTTTTT.

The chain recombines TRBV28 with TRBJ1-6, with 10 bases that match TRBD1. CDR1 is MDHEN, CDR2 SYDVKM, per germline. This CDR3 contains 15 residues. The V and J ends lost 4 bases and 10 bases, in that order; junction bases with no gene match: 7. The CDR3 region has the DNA TGTGCCAGCAGTTCCCCGACAGGGGGCTACTCACCCCTCCACTTT. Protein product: CASSSPTGGYSPLHF. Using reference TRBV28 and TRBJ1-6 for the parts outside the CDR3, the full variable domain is DVKVTQSSRYLVKRTGEKVFLECVQDMDHENMFWYRQDPGLGLRLIYFSYDVKMKEKGDIPEGYSVSREKKERFSLILESASTNQTSMYLCASSSPTGGYSPLHFGNGTRLTVT.

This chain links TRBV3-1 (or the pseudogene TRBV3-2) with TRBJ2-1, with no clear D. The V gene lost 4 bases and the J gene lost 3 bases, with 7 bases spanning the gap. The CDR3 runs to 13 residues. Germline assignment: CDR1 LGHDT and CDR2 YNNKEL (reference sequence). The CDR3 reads CASSPSVYNEQFF. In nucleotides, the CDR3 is TGTGCCAGCAGCCCATCGGTCTACAATGAGCAGTTCTTC.

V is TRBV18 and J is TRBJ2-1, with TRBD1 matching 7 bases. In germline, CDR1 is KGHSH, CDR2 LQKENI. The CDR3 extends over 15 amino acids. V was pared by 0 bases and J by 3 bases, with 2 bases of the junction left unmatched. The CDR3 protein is CASSPPGQYYNEQFF. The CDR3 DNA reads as TGTGCCAGCTCACCACCGGGACAGTACTACAATGAGCAGTTCTTC.

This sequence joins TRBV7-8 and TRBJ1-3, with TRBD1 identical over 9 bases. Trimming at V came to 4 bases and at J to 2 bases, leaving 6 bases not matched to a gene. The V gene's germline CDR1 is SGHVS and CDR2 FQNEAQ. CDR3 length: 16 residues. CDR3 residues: CASSWGQGTTGNTIYF. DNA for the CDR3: TGTGCCAGCAGCTGGGGACAGGGTACGACTGGAAACACCATATATTTT.

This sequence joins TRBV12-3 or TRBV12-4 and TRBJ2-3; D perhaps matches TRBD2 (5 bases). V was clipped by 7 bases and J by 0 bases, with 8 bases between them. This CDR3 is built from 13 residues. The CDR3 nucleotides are TGTGCCAGCATCGCGGGTAGCACAGATACGCAGTATTTT. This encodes CASIAGSTDTQYF.

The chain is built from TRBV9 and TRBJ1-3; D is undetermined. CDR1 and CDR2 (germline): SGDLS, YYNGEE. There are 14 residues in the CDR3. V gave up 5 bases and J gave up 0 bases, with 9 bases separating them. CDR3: CASRPQNSGNTIYF. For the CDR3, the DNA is TGTGCCAGCAGACCCCAGAACTCTGGAAACACCATATATTTT.

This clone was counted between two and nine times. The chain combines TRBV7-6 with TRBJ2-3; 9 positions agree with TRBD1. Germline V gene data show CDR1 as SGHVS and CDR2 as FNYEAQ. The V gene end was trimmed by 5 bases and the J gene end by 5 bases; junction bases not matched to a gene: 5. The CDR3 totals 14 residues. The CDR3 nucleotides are TGTGCCAGCAGCCTCCGGACAGGGGAAGATACGCAGTATTTT. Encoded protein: CASSLRTGEDTQYF.